This entry describes one T cell receptor beta chain. Its specific antigen is unknown. This could be a read error, since a much larger clone is one nucleotide away. The sample belongs to a study of tumor-infiltrating lymphocytes in primary liver carcinoma (TCRdb year 2017). Notes on the research overall: Between November 2015 and early 2016, about five patients in China with histopathologically diagnosed primary liver carcinoma had their tumors surgically resected. Hepatocellular carcinoma (four) or combined HCC and intrahepatic cholangiocarcinoma (one) was present in the five patients, who were three men and two women aged 30 to 69 years. The tumors of the five patients were staged as T1-T3 N0M0, with maximum diameters ranging from about 4 to 11 cm. Each sample produced roughly 3.65 to 7.13 million productive TCRbeta reads, and read depth showed no significant difference between tissue types. The study combined TCRbeta repertoire sequencing, expression microarrays and whole-exome sequencing across five regions of each liver tumor, with adjacent normal tissue and blood. A total of 35 specimens from 5 patients underwent TCRbeta repertoire sequencing, comprising around 25 tumor regions, 5 adjacent noncancerous liver tissues and 5 peripheral blood samples. Technical replicate repertoires showed high reproducibility, with mean shared-clone rates about 0.91 and correlation coefficients above 0.95.

The CDR3 starts with the cysteine, ends with the phenylalanine, and has 12 residues. Solely the CDR3 DNA is kept, with 36 bases framed from the first base. TRIzol reagent was used to extract blood RNA from unsorted whole blood, while the DNeasy Blood & Tissue kit provided the germline DNA. At the time of sampling, the patients were treatment-naive and had chronic HBV infection. Before surgery, roughly 4 milliliters of peripheral blood were collected into K2EDTA tubes. Starting from around 520 ng total RNA, TCRbeta-specific cDNA was produced by reverse transcription with a constant-region primer and ProtoScript II reverse transcriptase. The TCRbeta libraries were prepared through three rounds of nested multiplex PCR following a slightly modified ARM-PCR procedure. The first two PCR rounds used multiplex TRBV1-TRBV30 forward primers with a Cbeta reverse primer, each for approximately 9 cycles. A final 25-cycle PCR with Deep VentR polymerase added sample barcodes and Illumina adapters. Before sequencing, amplicons of 200-500 bp were purified from gel using a QIAquick gel extraction kit. TCRbeta amplicons were sequenced on an Illumina HiSeq 2500 with 250-bp paired-end reads. Turning to the authors' computational methods: To recover full CDR3 sequences, reads were quality-trimmed using Trimmomatic v0.33 and paired reads were then merged using FLASH v1.2.11. MiGEC v1.2.1b assigned V, D and J germline segments to the rearranged TCRbeta sequences. VDJtools v1.0.0 computed clonotype statistics and Shannon-Wiener diversity indices. Except for diversity analysis, only each sample's 250 most abundant clonotypes were used in subsequent analyses to reduce sampling bias. In-frame beta chains were kept once TCRdb had trimmed the public reads at Q25 with fastp and called clones with MiXCR. Entries that share a CDR3 protein sequence are merged under the most common genes and DNA. TCRdb's processing, not the authors', yielded these V and J calls. This sample comprises 150,000 to 200,000 distinct CDR3 sequences, around 60% of them detected only once. Of the sample, approximately 6.5% falls within the top ten clones.

Broad study findings and their caveats: Because sequencing covered only the TCR beta chain and unpaired alpha chains were not captured, true repertoire diversity is likely underestimated. Bulk unsorted samples precluded comparing CD4+ and CD8+ T cell repertoires. Repertoire overlap was found to be higher between tumor regions (mean around 35%) than between tumor-adjacent (about 17%) or tumor-blood (around 15%) pairs, consistent with antigen-driven expansion. Only 4 or 5 patients were included in the study, and the authors note that the findings should be validated in a larger study. Compared with blood, tumors had a significantly larger share of the repertoire taken up by the top 250 clones (p = 0.039).

Specimen: peripheral blood. The TCR comes from an older woman with primary liver carcinoma and hepatitis B virus infection. The rearranged chain carries TRBV12-3 or TRBV12-4 and TRBJ1-2; the D gene remains uncertain. The CDR3 loop reads CATSRESDGYTF. The nucleotide sequence reads TGTGCCACCAGTAGGGAATCGGACGGCTACACCTTC.